This TCR beta chain appears in the sequencing data of a study of shared clonotypes between healthy human individuals. Deep-level running was used for the assay. Clones were read by immunoSEQ multiplex PCR, and TCRdb kept only the in-frame ones, dropping some. Among around 500,000 clones, 65% to 80% were seen once, and the ten largest hold about 12%. This TCR derives from a woman between 40 and 55 years old in good health. Some clones in this sample may be carry-over from other donors' samples. Sequenced material: PBMCs.

CDR3 amino acids: CASSVGLSYEQYF. The CDR3 DNA reads as TGTGCCAGCAGCGTAGGGCTTTCCTACGAGCAGTACTTC. The rearrangement uses TRBV9 and TRBJ2-7; no definite D call. The germline gives CDR1 SGDLS, CDR2 YYNGEE. With 0 bases removed from V and 1 base from J, the gap between germline ends came to 5 bases. This CDR3 comprises 13 residues.